Shown below are 23 T cell receptor beta chains from a single sample sequenced in a study of T cells in Graves' hyperthyroidism and ophthalmopathy. Researchers amplified the TCR beta CDR3 regions from RNA transcripts. First-round RT-PCR with HTBI primers amplified the TCR CDR3 region. One entry per CDR3 protein results from TCRdb running MiXCR on the multiplex PCR reads. The sample includes about 540,000 distinct CDR3 sequences, about 45% of them seen just once. Material for sequencing was peripheral blood or thyroid tissue (not recorded which). The receptors were sampled from a woman aged 18-29 years with Graves' hyperthyroidism.

The V gene is TRBV5-1, the J gene TRBJ1-5; 8 bases match TRBD1. Germline CDR1 is SGHRS and CDR2 is YFSETQ. There are 15 residues in the CDR3. Trimming removed 1 base from V and 6 bases from J; junction bases left unmatched: 6. CDR3 sequence: CASSLRPGTGQPQHF. The CDR3 bases are TGCGCCAGCAGCTTGCGGCCAGGGACAGGTCAGCCCCAGCATTTT.

The chain links TRBV7-8 to TRBJ2-7; 12 bases map to TRBD2. CDR3 size: 15 residues. The V segment lost 6 bases and the J segment 4 bases; nucleotides outside the gene matches: 7. Germline CDR1 reads SGHVS; CDR2 reads FQNEAQ. DNA of the CDR3: TGTGCCAGCAGACGACTAGCGGGAGCGTATTACGAGCAGTACTTC. As protein: CASRRLAGAYYEQYF.

This clonotype was observed a single time. The chain links TRBV2 to TRBJ1-4; D might be TRBD1 (5 bases). Germline values: CDR1 SNHLY, CDR2 FYNNEI. The CDR3 length is 13 residues. The CDR3 sequence is CAQDTLKDEKLFF. The DNA of the CDR3 is TGTGCTCAGGACACCTTGAAGGATGAAAAACTGTTTTTT.

This clonotype has a count of ten or more. V and J are TRBV7-9 and TRBJ1-1; D may be TRBD1 (5 bases). The germline CDR1 and CDR2 sequences are SEHNR and FQNEAQ (reference sequence). CDR3 length: 12 residues. V lost 5 bases to trimming and J lost 7 bases, with 11 bases between them. The CDR3 nucleotides read TGTGCCAGCAGCCCGGGACCGCGTGAAGCTTTCTTT. It is translated as CASSPGPREAFF.

This clonotype came up many times. This chain links TRBV29-1 with TRBJ1-5; TRBD1 might be the D (5 bases). V lost 7 bases to trimming and J lost 1 base, with 11 bases between them. The germline gives CDR1 SQVTM, CDR2 ANQGSEA. This CDR3 spans 13 amino acids. The CDR3 DNA reads as TGCAGCGCTGCGGAGGGGAGCAATCAGCCCCAGCATTTT. Translation gives CSAAEGSNQPQHF.

V and J are TRBV7-6 and TRBJ2-5; TRBD1 is a possible D gene (7 bases). V was shortened by 8 bases and J by 4 bases, with 20 bases between the two germline ends. Germline-derived CDR1 and CDR2 are SGHVS and FNYEAQ. CDR3 length: 15 residues. CDR3 loop: CASVPRGRTGETQYF. The CDR3 nucleotides are TGTGCCAGCGTCCCCCGGGGGCGGACAGGAGAGACCCAGTACTTC.

The genes are TRBV20-1 and TRBJ2-5; no clear D. CDR1 and CDR2 from the germline V gene are DFQATT and SNEGSKA (reference sequence). The CDR3 sequence is 12 residues long. Trimming took 1 base from V and 3 from J, leaving 6 bases between them. The CDR3 sequence: CSARAQEETQYF. CDR3 bases: TGCAGTGCTAGAGCCCAGGAAGAGACCCAGTACTTC.

This clonotype was seen only a few times. The V call is TRBV6-5, the J call TRBJ1-1; D perhaps matches TRBD1 (6 bases). Trimming left V 6 bases short and J 5 bases short, with 10 bases between. The germline V gene has CDR1 MNHEY and CDR2 SVGAGI. This CDR3 has 12 amino acids. The chain's CDR3 is CASSTGLTEAFF. The DNA for the CDR3 is TGTGCCAGCAGCACAGGGTTAACTGAAGCTTTCTTT.

The chain combines TRBV19 with TRBJ2-7; possibly TRBD2 for D (5 bases). This CDR3 contains 16 residues. Between the trimmed V and J ends, which lost 6 bases and 2 bases, there was a span of 20 bases. Germline loops: CDR1 LNHDA, CDR2 SQIVND (reference sequence). In DNA, the CDR3 is TGTGCCAGTAGCACACCCAGGAGGCAGCGCACCTACGAGCAGTACTTC. This sequence encodes CASSTPRRQRTYEQYF.

The chain joins TRBV12-3 or TRBV12-4 to TRBJ1-1, with a tentative D call TRBD1 (6 bases). The CDR3 is 13 amino acids. Trimming took off 6 bases at V and 4 bases at J, with 12 bases between the two ends. The CDR3 spells CASSHRVLTEAFF. The CDR3, as DNA: TGTGCCAGCAGCCACAGGGTACTCACTGAAGCTTTCTTT.

The chain couples TRBV10-3 to TRBJ1-1; weak D call: TRBD1 (5 bases). This CDR3 has 14 residues. Trimming removed 4 bases at V and 3 bases at J, with 12 bases between. Per the germline V gene, CDR1 is ENHRY and CDR2 is SYGVKD. The CDR3 bases are TGTGCCATCAGTGCTACGGGGGAGGACACTGAAGCTTTCTTT. Translated: CAISATGEDTEAFF.

This clonotype was counted a single time. The junction shows a germline mismatch at one end, possibly a read error. This chain links TRBV7-3 with TRBJ1-4; no firm D call. Per germline, CDR1 SGHTA and CDR2 FQGTGA. This CDR3 comprises 14 residues. CDR3 DNA sequence: TGCGCCAGCAGCCAACTTAACATCTATGAAAAACTGTTTTTT. Translation gives CASSQLNIYEKLFF.

V and J are TRBV15 and TRBJ1-6, with 7 bases aligning to TRBD1. Trimming took 3 bases from V and 9 from J; bases not matched to a gene: 5. CDR1 is LNHNV, CDR2 YYDKDF, per germline (reference sequence). The CDR3 runs to 14 residues. The CDR3 nucleotides read TGTGCCACCAGCAGTTGGACAGGAGGTTCACCCCTCCACTTT. Amino acid sequence: CATSSWTGGSPLHF.

Notes on this clonotype: It may be a read error: a sequence one base away is much more abundant. CDR3 amino acids: CASSLASGVEKLFF. The DNA for the CDR3 is TGTGCCAGCAGCTTAGCGTCCGGGGTGGAAAAACTGTTTTTT. The V and J genes are TRBV7-2 and TRBJ1-4; D ambiguous. Germline V gene lookup returns CDR1 SGHTA and CDR2 FQGNSA. CDR3 length equals 14 residues. With 0 bases removed from V and 8 bases from J, the gap between germline ends came to 10 bases.

The V and J genes are TRBV2 and TRBJ1-5; D gene uncertain. Between the trimmed V and J ends, which lost 5 bases and 10 bases, there was a span of 18 bases. Per germline, CDR1 SNHLY and CDR2 FYNNEI. This CDR3 has 14 residues. The DNA of the CDR3 is TGTGCCAGCAGTCCAGACATCTACCTTTACCCCCAGCATTTT. This gives the protein CASSPDIYLYPQHF.

This sequence joins TRBV10-3 and TRBJ1-4, with TRBD1 matching over 8 bases. Unmatched junction bases numbered 5, after V lost 8 bases and J lost 6 bases. CDR1 and CDR2 from the germline V gene are ENHRY and SYGVKD. This CDR3 has 13 residues. The CDR3 coding sequence is TGTGCCATCCGACAGGGGCGAGATGAAAAACTGTTTTTT. Translated: CAIRQGRDEKLFF.

This clonotype was detected many times. The rearrangement links TRBV15 to TRBJ1-2; the match to TRBD1 covers 9 bases. V lost 0 bases to trimming and J lost 3 bases; unmatched junction nucleotides: 5. Germline CDR1 and CDR2: LNHNV and YYDKDF (reference sequence). The CDR3 contains 16 residues. CDR3 protein: CATSRDQGTGHYGYTF. CDR3 nucleotides: TGTGCCACCAGCAGAGATCAAGGGACAGGGCACTATGGCTACACCTTC.

This clonotype was seen many times. The chain recombines TRBV29-1 with TRBJ2-5, with D possibly matching TRBD2 (6 bases). Germline V CDR1 and CDR2: SQVTM, ANQGSEA. Trimming shortened V by 4 bases and J by 3 bases, and 12 bases separated the two germline ends. The CDR3 length is 13 residues. The CDR3 DNA reads TGCAGCGTTGCCGGGAGACCCAAAGAGACCCAGTACTTC. It translates to CSVAGRPKETQYF.

This clonotype came up many times. This chain connects TRBV7-9 to TRBJ2-7; 7 bases map to TRBD1. CDR1 is SEHNR, CDR2 FQNEAQ, per germline (reference sequence). CDR3 length equals 12 residues. Losses at the gene ends were 7 bases for V and 4 bases for J; bases not matched to a gene: 4. CDR3 bases: TGTGCCAGCATTAGGGACAGTTACGAGCAGTACTTC. It specifies CASIRDSYEQYF.

To note about this clonotype: The conserved phenylalanine or tryptophan is not found at the CDR3 terminus, so this likely reflects a read error. This sequence joins TRBV12-3 or TRBV12-4 and TRBJ1-1; no clear D. V lost 7 bases and J 1 base, leaving 13 bases between the germline ends. The CDR3 has 14 residues. Here the CDR3 reads CASTPLRENTEAFL. The CDR3 nucleotides read TGTGCCAGCACCCCACTTCGGGAGAACACTGAAGCTTTCCTT.

The rearrangement links TRBV7-2 to TRBJ1-2, with D maybe TRBD1 (5 bases). Trimming left V 6 bases short and J 7 bases short, with 18 bases between. The CDR3 loop spans 14 amino acids. The germline gives CDR1 SGHTA, CDR2 FQGNSA. The CDR3 region is CASSLNEGQAGYTF. CDR3 in DNA: TGTGCCAGCAGTTTAAACGAGGGGCAAGCTGGCTACACCTTC.

This clonotype was counted once. V usage is TRBV20-1 and J usage is TRBJ2-7; D unresolved. There are 12 residues in the CDR3. Germline CDR1 DFQATT, CDR2 SNEGSKA (reference sequence). Trimming stripped 0 bases from V and 4 bases from J, with 7 bases between. CDR3 in DNA: TGCAGTGCTAGAGAGGAAACTTACGAGCAGTACTTC. Translated, it gives CSAREETYEQYF.

The V call is TRBV19, the J call TRBJ1-5, with D unclear. V was shortened by 6 bases and J by 0 bases, with 9 bases between the two germline ends. The CDR3 has 14 residues. CDR1 LNHDA and CDR2 SQIVND come from the germline V gene (reference sequence). Here the CDR3 reads CASSKVDSNQPQHF. CDR3 bases: TGTGCCAGTAGCAAGGTGGATAGCAATCAGCCCCAGCATTTT.